These T cell receptor beta chains were read from a single sample in a study of T cells after posttransplantation cyclophosphamide. The method was immunoSEQ multiplex PCR; TCRdb's version includes in-frame clones alone and lacks a portion of them. Listed here are some 10,000 clones without any singletons, the top ten holding about 28%. The sequences come from PBMCs, collected after allogeneic stem cell transplant with posttransplant cyclophosphamide. Every receptor here comes from a female patient in her 40s who received an allogeneic stem cell transplant from a related donor, was CMV-positive, and had no GVHD. Some T cells may be supplied by the graft donor. Both conserved end residues are part of each CDR3. Fields, in order: V gene, CDR3 length, D gene, J gene, clone size, CDR3 protein, CDR3 DNA. D genes are given only for firm matches. Clone sizes are shown as once, few, many or a size class.

>TRBV28|14|-|TRBJ2-7|many
CASSKLRADYEQYF
TGTGCCAGCAGTAAGTTGCGAGCCGACTACGAGCAGTACTTC
>TRBV24-1|14|-|TRBJ2-3|many
CATSDLKVLNTQYF
TGTGCCACCAGTGATTTGAAAGTCCTAAATACGCAGTATTTT
>TRBV2|15|-|TRBJ1-6|many
CASSEGRTISPPLHF
TGTGCCAGCAGTGAAGGTAGAACCATATCGCCACCCCTCCACTTT
>TRBV5-1|15|TRBD1|TRBJ2-2|many
CASSPWTGNTGELFF
TGCGCCAGCAGCCCCTGGACAGGGAACACCGGGGAGCTGTTTTTT
>TRBV7-9|14|-|TRBJ1-6|many
CASSLAQGGSPLHF
TGTGCCAGCAGCTTAGCGCAGGGAGGCTCACCCCTCCACTTT
>TRBV29-1|14|-|TRBJ2-1|few
CSVDSAGTYNEQFF
TGCAGCGTTGATTCAGCAGGGACCTACAATGAGCAGTTCTTC
>TRBV19|15|TRBD1|TRBJ2-7|many
CASSIGTGGDYEQYF
TGTGCCAGTAGTATAGGGACAGGGGGTGACTACGAGCAGTACTTC
>TRBV5-1|15|-|TRBJ2-7|many
CASSPTGTQAYEQYF
TGCGCCAGCAGTCCCACCGGGACACAAGCCTACGAGCAGTACTTC
>TRBV7-9|15|TRBD1|TRBJ1-1|medium-sized
CASSQGQGGITEAFF
TGTGCCAGCAGCCAGGGACAGGGTGGGATCACTGAAGCTTTCTTT
>TRBV6-6|15|TRBD1|TRBJ2-7|many
CASTYSRDSRTSEYF
TGTGCCAGCACCTATAGCCGGGACAGTCGAACCTCGGAGTACTTC
>TRBV7-9|17|-|TRBJ2-7|many
CASSLRPVSQGSGEQYF
TGTGCCAGCAGCTTAAGGCCAGTTAGTCAGGGGTCGGGCGAGCAGTACTTC
>TRBV11-3|11|TRBD1|TRBJ1-1|many
CASSRQGEAFF
TGTGCCAGCAGCAGACAGGGGGAAGCTTTCTTT
>TRBV2|13|TRBD1|TRBJ2-7|many
CASSPKGAPEQYF
TGTGCCAGCAGTCCCAAGGGGGCTCCCGAGCAGTACTTC
>TRBV6-2/TRBV6-3|15|-|TRBJ1-1|many
CASSGVIGSDTEAFF
TGTGCCAGCAGTGGTGTGATAGGGTCGGACACTGAAGCTTTCTTT
>TRBV25-1|15|TRBD1|TRBJ2-2|many
CASSDQGVNTGELFF
TGTGCCAGCAGTGACCAGGGGGTGAACACCGGGGAGCTGTTTTTT
>TRBV29-1|12|-|TRBJ2-1|many
CSVVGGRGEQFF
TGCAGCGTTGTCGGAGGGCGGGGCGAGCAGTTCTTC
>TRBV19|15|TRBD1|TRBJ2-1|many
CASSMDRNGNNEQFF
TGTGCCAGTAGTATGGACAGGAATGGAAACAATGAGCAGTTCTTC
>TRBV23-1|16|-|TRBJ1-5|many
CASSRDMEYSNQPQHF
TGCGCCAGCAGCCGGGACATGGAGTATAGCAATCAGCCCCAGCATTTT